This entry concerns a single T cell receptor beta chain. At least ten counts were recorded for this clonotype. There is no known antigen for this receptor. No per-base quality is available; no much larger clone lies one base away. This was a case-control study nested in a cohort of healthcare workers in London, UK, who had nasopharyngeal swab PCR tests and blood samples taken every week. Healthcare workers were recruited during the week of the UK lockdown, between 23 and 31 March 2020, and followed weekly for up to roughly 15 weeks. These data belong to a study of early T cells in non-severe SARS-CoV-2 infection (dated by TCRdb to 2020 to 2022). For the study in its entirety: Because TCR sequencing was done on bulk RNA from unsorted whole blood, the alpha and beta chains could not be paired.

Overall study outcomes, separate from this receptor: VDJdb matching was skewed toward anti-spike CD8 responses and likely underestimated virus-specific expansions by missing private and CD4 specificities.

The library was generated by 5' RACE. This sample was sequenced with a NextSeq 500. To correct for sequencing error and PCR bias, the TCR library protocol tagged individual cDNA molecules with unique molecular identifiers. Sequencing covered both TCR alpha and beta chains, and within each sample the abundances of alpha and beta sequences were tightly co-correlated. From the authors' description of their analysis: Decombinator V4 was used to annotate the V gene, J gene and CDR3 of the TCR sequences. Expanded TCRs were defined as changing significantly between any two time points under a Poisson model with p below 0.0001. Abundances of TCRs were expressed as counts per million after normalisation to the total number of TCRs sequenced in each sample. MAIT TCRs were defined by TRAV1-2 paired with TRAJ12, TRAJ20 or TRAJ33, and iNKT TCRs by TRAV10 paired with TRAJ18. VDJdb, accessed on 1 November 2021, was searched for TCRs annotated for CMV, EBV and SARS-CoV-2, and TCRs annotated for more than one antigen were excluded. TCRdb handled the public reads itself, with Q25 trimming in fastp and clone calling in MiXCR, and kept productive beta chains. One record per CDR3 amino acid sequence lists the most common genes and DNA. The V and J calls and clone size are TCRdb's, not the authors'. Recorded for this sample are 28,000 or so distinct CDR3 sequences; around 5% of them occurred a single time. The biggest ten clones account for 4% to 5.5% of the sample.

Reading from cysteine to phenylalanine, the CDR3 counts 15 amino acids. Only the CDR3 region is kept as DNA, spanning 45 bases read in frame from base 1. Sequences SQVTM (CDR1) and ANQGSEA (CDR2) are obtained from the germline V gene. The germline V and J ends show losses of 4 bases and 10 bases respectively, and no gene match explains 13 bases of the junction. The sequencing input was whole blood. In this chain, TRBV29-1 is recombined with TRBJ2-1, with 10 bases aligning to TRBD2. The clonotype comes from an adult who was a healthcare worker with PCR-confirmed SARS-CoV-2 infection or an uninfected control (not recorded which). The nucleotide sequence reads TGCAGCGTTGGCTTAGGGCTAGCGGGAGTAGAGGAGCAGTTCTTC. Its product reads: CSVGLGLAGVEEQFF.